The 22 T cell receptor beta chains below were found in one sample sequenced in a study of immune evolution from preneoplasia to lung adenocarcinoma. The method was immunoSEQ multiplex PCR; TCRdb's version includes in-frame clones alone and lacks a portion of them. The table has about 5,000 clones, approximately 85% seen once. Material for sequencing was FFPE atypical adenomatous hyperplasia tissue from the lung. Subset meaning: atypical adenomatous hyperplasia (AAH), lung preneoplasia. The receptors come from a person aged 65 to 79 with lung adenocarcinoma.

The chain recombines TRBV12-2 with TRBJ2-7. TRBV12-2 is a recognized pseudogene. The CDR3 length is 14 residues. CDR3 amino acids: CASRLEVCSYEQYF. The CDR3, as DNA: TGTGCAAGTCGCTTAGAAGTTTGCTCCTACGAGCAGTACTTC.

This clone has more than one count but fewer than ten. The chain is built from TRBV9 and TRBJ2-3, with a tentative D call TRBD1 (8 bases). The CDR3 is 15 amino acids. V lost 4 bases and J 3 bases, leaving 15 bases between the germline ends. Germline loops: CDR1 SGDLS, CDR2 YYNGEE. CDR3 nucleotides: TGTGCCAGCAGCTTCGACAGGGGAGGGACAGATACGCAGTATTTT. As protein: CASSFDRGGTDTQYF. The complete variable domain, with remaining parts taken from reference TRBV9 and TRBJ2-3, reads DSGVTQTPKHLITATGQRVTLRCSPRSGDLSVYWYQQSLDQGLQFLIQYYNGEERAKGNILERFSAQQFPDLHSELNLSSLELGDSALYFCASSFDRGGTDTQYFGPGTRLTVL.

The V and J genes are TRBV6-1 and TRBJ1-2; D possibly corresponds to TRBD1 (5 bases). With 0 bases removed from V and 5 bases from J, the gap between germline ends came to 10 bases. Germline V lookup: CDR1 MNHNS, CDR2 SASEGT. The CDR3 sequence is 14 residues long. CDR3 sequence reads: CASSEASGEYGYTF. CDR3 coding DNA: TGTGCCAGCAGTGAAGCATCGGGGGAATATGGCTACACCTTC.

This clone was seen just once. This chain joins TRBV5-1 and TRBJ2-5; perhaps D is TRBD1 or TRBD2 (6 bases each). The V and J ends lost 3 bases and 5 bases respectively, with 17 bases between them. Germline CDR1 and CDR2: SGHRS and YFSETQ. This CDR3 comprises 15 residues. The CDR3 DNA follows: TGCGCCAGCAGCTCGGGGGCGCGGCTCTTGGAGACCCAGTACTTC. The encoded protein is CASSSGARLLETQYF.

The chain couples TRBV11-3 to TRBJ1-1, with a tentative D call TRBD1 (6 bases). Germline V gene sequence: CDR1 SGHNT, CDR2 YENEEA. This CDR3 has 13 residues. The V end lost 5 bases, the J end lost 4 bases, and 11 bases lay between the germline ends. The CDR3: CASSKRQVTEAFF. CDR3 in DNA: TGTGCCAGCAGCAAGCGACAGGTCACTGAAGCTTTCTTT.

This rearrangement joins TRBV9 to TRBJ1-3; weak D call: TRBD1 (5 bases). CDR1 and CDR2 from the germline V gene are SGDLS and YYNGEE. The CDR3 consists of 16 residues. Between the trimmed V and J ends, which lost 3 bases and 0 bases, there was a span of 13 bases. The CDR3 nucleotides read TGTGCCAGCAGCGCCCTTGACAGTAGCTCTGGAAACACCATATATTTT. Protein: CASSALDSSSGNTIYF. Together with reference TRBV9 and TRBJ1-3, the CDR3 gives the full variable domain: DSGVTQTPKHLITATGQRVTLRCSPRSGDLSVYWYQQSLDQGLQFLIQYYNGEERAKGNILERFSAQQFPDLHSELNLSSLELGDSALYFCASSALDSSSGNTIYFGEGSWLTVV.

The V call is TRBV15, the J call TRBJ2-5; 8 bases are a match to TRBD1. This CDR3 has 13 residues. After removal of 5 bases from V and 5 bases from J, the junction contained 4 bases not matched to a gene. The V gene's germline CDR1 is LNHNV and CDR2 YYDKDF (reference sequence). The CDR3 region has the DNA TGTGCCACCAGCCCGGACAGGGCGGAGACCCAGTACTTC. This sequence encodes CATSPDRAETQYF.

The chain couples TRBV6-1 to TRBJ2-3; weak D call: TRBD2 (5 bases). CDR3 size: 13 residues. Germline V CDR1 and CDR2: MNHNS, SASEGT. Trimming stripped 7 bases from V and 5 bases from J, with 13 bases between. As DNA, the CDR3 is TGTGCCAGCATCGAGGGCTGGAGAGATACGCAGTATTTT. Its protein product is CASIEGWRDTQYF.

This clone was detected a few times. The CDR3 nucleotides read TGTGCCAGCAGCGTGGGGGATCCGGTCTTTCGTGGGACTAGCTCCTACGAGCAGTACTTC. Its translation is CASSVGDPVFRGTSSYEQYF. V and J are TRBV9 and TRBJ2-7; TRBD2 matches 8 bases. The germline CDR1 and CDR2 sequences are SGDLS and YYNGEE. The V gene end was trimmed by 2 bases and the J gene end by 0 bases; junction bases not matched to a gene: 19. The CDR3 spans 20 residues.

J is TRBJ1-2 and V is TRBV30; the D is unclear. The germline V gene encodes CDR1 GTSNPN and CDR2 SVGIG (reference sequence). V shed 1 base and J shed 5 bases, with 5 bases lying between them. The CDR3 is 11 amino acids. The CDR3 protein is CAWSGAYGYTF. CDR3 bases: TGTGCCTGGAGTGGGGCTTATGGCTACACCTTC. Full variable domain (remainder filled in from reference TRBV30 and TRBJ1-2): SQTIHQWPATLVQPVGSPLSLECTVEGTSNPNLYWYRQAAGRGLQLLFYSVGIGQISSEVPQNLSASRPQDRQFILSSKKLLLSDSGFYLCAWSGAYGYTFGSGTRLTVV.

The gene calls are TRBV29-1 and TRBJ2-3; 7 bases agree with TRBD2. In germline, CDR1 is SQVTM, CDR2 ANQGSEA. The V and J ends lost 8 bases and 4 bases, in that order; junction bases with no gene match: 12. CDR3 length: 14 amino acids. For the CDR3, the DNA is TGCAGCACCGTTCTGGGACGGGGGGCAGATACGCAGTATTTT. It codes for CSTVLGRGADTQYF.

The chain has TRBV18 and TRBJ2-7; 14 bases fit TRBD2. This CDR3 contains 17 residues. CDR1 is KGHSH, CDR2 LQKENI, per germline. The V segment lost 3 bases and the J segment 2 bases; nucleotides outside the gene matches: 6. The CDR3 sequence is CASSPPGLAGVAYEQYF. The CDR3 coding sequence is TGTGCCAGCTCACCGCCGGGACTAGCGGGAGTGGCCTACGAGCAGTACTTC.

The chain uses TRBV14 and TRBJ1-3; D gene uncertain. The germline gives CDR1 SGHDN, CDR2 FVKESK. The CDR3 is made up of 13 amino acids. V lost 4 bases, J lost 8 bases, and 12 bases lay in between. CDR3 coding DNA: TGTGCCAGCAGCCGAAACTGGAGGGACACCATATATTTT. Translating gives CASSRNWRDTIYF.

This clone was seen just once. The chain joins TRBV30 to TRBJ2-2; D remains unclear. Germline V CDR1 and CDR2: GTSNPN, SVGIG (reference sequence). V shed 4 bases and J shed 4 bases, with 13 bases lying between them. This CDR3 has 14 amino acids. The CDR3 region is CAWITTVGTGELFF. DNA of the CDR3: TGTGCCTGGATCACCACGGTTGGCACCGGGGAGCTGTTTTTT.

The rearrangement uses TRBV7-3 and TRBJ2-7, with 9 bases that match TRBD1. The ends lost 5 bases at V and 0 bases at J; junction bases unmatched: 2. This CDR3 has 14 amino acids. Per the germline V gene, CDR1 is SGHTA and CDR2 is FQGTGA. The CDR3 sequence is CASSKGQGSYEQYF. CDR3 bases: TGTGCCAGCAGCAAGGGACAGGGCTCCTACGAGCAGTACTTC.

The rearrangement joins TRBV2 to TRBJ2-7; TRBD2 matches 14 bases. Germline lookup yields CDR1 SNHLY and CDR2 FYNNEI. The CDR3 contains 15 residues. Trimming cost V 7 bases and J 2 bases; bases outside gene matches: 4. The CDR3 DNA is TGTGCCAGCAAAACGGGACTAGCGGGGGCCTACGAGCAGTACTTC. It translates to CASKTGLAGAYEQYF.

The chain recombines TRBV7-9 with TRBJ1-4, with TRBD1 matching over 7 bases. This CDR3 contains 16 residues. Trimming took 4 bases from V and 0 from J; bases not matched to a gene: 5. Germline lookup yields CDR1 SEHNR and CDR2 FQNEAQ (reference sequence). The CDR3 spells CASSSTGASTNEKLFF. Here the CDR3 DNA reads TGTGCCAGCAGCTCAACAGGGGCATCAACTAATGAAAAACTGTTTTTT.

V is TRBV5-4 and J is TRBJ2-5; 7 nucleotides match TRBD2. J gave up 2 bases and V 1 base, and 5 bases lay outside the gene matches. The germline gives CDR1 SGHNT, CDR2 YYREEE (reference sequence). This CDR3 is built from 15 residues. The CDR3 DNA reads TGTGCCAGCAGCTTGTCGGGCGGGAGTCAAGAGACCCAGTACTTC. This codes for CASSLSGGSQETQYF.

The V and J genes are TRBV7-2 and TRBJ2-1; D remains ambiguous. This CDR3 is built from 14 residues. V shed 0 bases and J shed 9 bases, with 12 bases lying between them. Germline CDR1 reads SGHTA; CDR2 reads FQGNSA. CDR3 residues: CASSLAERRSEQFF. CDR3 in DNA: TGTGCCAGCAGCTTAGCGGAAAGAAGGAGTGAGCAGTTCTTC.

This clone was picked up one time. This chain links TRBV15 with TRBJ2-7, with unresolved D. Germline V lookup: CDR1 LNHNV, CDR2 YYDKDF (reference sequence). V was clipped by 0 bases and J by 6 bases, with 15 bases between them. The CDR3 is 15 residues long. The CDR3, as DNA: TGTGCCACCAGCAGAGATAAGGTTCTCGGCTCCGAGCAGTACTTC. Its translation is CATSRDKVLGSEQYF.

The chain combines TRBV2 with TRBJ2-5, with 12 bases lining up with TRBD2. Germline values: CDR1 SNHLY, CDR2 FYNNEI. This CDR3 has 15 residues. The V segment lost 8 bases and the J segment 3 bases; nucleotides outside the gene matches: 7. CDR3 sequence: CASRRASGGEETQYF. The CDR3, as DNA: TGTGCCAGCCGGCGGGCTAGCGGGGGGGAAGAGACCCAGTACTTC.

This chain uses TRBV18 with TRBJ2-5; 7 nucleotides match TRBD2. This CDR3 contains 14 residues. The V gene end was trimmed by 5 bases and the J gene end by 5 bases; junction bases not matched to a gene: 8. Germline V lookup: CDR1 KGHSH, CDR2 LQKENI. In DNA, the CDR3 is TGTGCCAGCTCAACCAAGACTAGCCTGGAGACCCAGTACTTC. Amino acids: CASSTKTSLETQYF.